The clone carrying this T cell receptor (beta chain) was counted between two and nine times. Its antigen is unknown. This entry belongs to a study of CD8+CD57+ T cells in acquired aplastic anemia. Whole-study findings and limits: Both patients and controls carried the same twenty-nine CD8+ CDR3 sequences.

V dropped 1 base and J dropped 6; count of bases not matched to a gene: 5. The CDR3 extends over 15 amino acids. Germline V CDR1 and CDR2: MGHDK, SYGVNS. TCR beta VDJ combinations and CDR3 sequences were profiled from genomic DNA. TCRdb called the reads again in MiXCR, with one record for every CDR3 protein. The sample has about 70,000 distinct CDR3 sequences; 45% to 55% are singletons. This clonotype was sampled from a human donor in good health, serving as a control. The sequencing input was sorted CD4+, CD8+, or CD8+CD57+ T cells (not recorded which) from PBMCs. The chain joins TRBV25-1 to TRBJ1-2, with 10 positions matching TRBD1. DNA of the CDR3: TGTGCCAGCAGTGAATCATCGGGACAGGGGAATGGCTACACCTTC. Protein sequence: CASSESSGQGNGYTF.